The 14 T cell receptor beta chains below were found in one sample sequenced in a study of tumor-infiltrating lymphocytes in primary liver carcinoma. Priming with a constant-region primer yielded TCR beta cDNA from approximately 500 ng total RNA. Sequencing libraries for TCR beta derived from three nested multiplex PCR rounds that used slightly modified ARM-PCR. Each of the first two PCR rounds ran around 10 cycles with TRBV1-TRBV30 forward and C-beta reverse primers. One entry per CDR3 protein, called by TCRdb with MiXCR from the multiplex PCR reads. The data show 300,000 to 350,000 distinct CDR3 sequences, 50% to 75% seen once. Unsorted whole blood yielded blood RNA, and germline DNA was extracted as well. Sample: peripheral blood. Every receptor here comes from a woman aged 30 to 39 with primary liver carcinoma and hepatitis B virus infection.

A single count supports this clonotype. Given the absence of the conserved phenylalanine or tryptophan at the CDR3 end, a read error is likely. The rearrangement uses TRBV6-5 and TRBJ1-1, with a possible D match to TRBD1 (6 bases). Germline V gene data show CDR1 as MNHEY and CDR2 as SVGAGI. The CDR3 is made up of 15 amino acids. V lost 6 bases to trimming and J lost 8 bases, with 22 bases between them. In DNA form, the CDR3 reads TGTGCCAGCAGCCAAGGACACACAGGGAAGGCAGAAGCTTTCCTT. Residues: CASSQGHTGKAEAFL.

Comment on this clonotype: A much larger clone sits a single nucleotide away, making a read error possible. V gene TRBV6-1 combines with J gene TRBJ1-2; 7 bases line up with TRBD1. This CDR3 is 13 amino acids long. Germline V gives CDR1 MNHNS, CDR2 SASEGT. CDR3 in amino acids: CANSEDRNYGYTF. DNA for the CDR3: TGTGCCAACAGTGAGGACAGGAACTATGGCTACACCTTC.

The chain joins TRBV7-9 to TRBJ2-7; 9 nucleotides match TRBD1. The CDR3 runs to 14 residues. V shed 5 bases and J 4 bases; nucleotides not matched to a gene: 6. Looked up from germline, CDR1 is SEHNR and CDR2 is FQNEAQ (reference sequence). DNA of the CDR3: TGTGCCAGCAGCCGGACAGGGGACCGTTACGAGCAGTACTTC. Amino acid sequence: CASSRTGDRYEQYF.

V gene TRBV4-1 combines with J gene TRBJ1-4; TRBD1 agrees at 7 bases. The CDR3 sequence is 16 residues long. Germline V CDR1 and CDR2: MGHRA, YSYEKL. Trimming at V came to 0 bases and at J to 3 bases, leaving 4 bases not matched to a gene. The CDR3 loop reads CASSQDSGTANEKLFF. DNA of the CDR3: TGCGCCAGCAGCCAAGATAGCGGGACAGCTAATGAAAAACTGTTTTTT.

A remark on this clonotype: Sequence at one end of the junction differs from germline and may be a read error. This rearrangement joins TRBV5-5 to TRBJ1-6; the D is unclear. The germline V gene encodes CDR1 SGHKS and CDR2 YYEKEE (reference sequence). The CDR3 has 13 amino acids. This CDR3 reads CVSTITAGSPLLF. The CDR3, as DNA: TGTGTCAGCACCATAACGGCGGGCTCACCCCTCCTCTTT.

Of note for this clonotype: A junction end diverges from the germline sequence, so it may reflect a read error. The V and J genes are TRBV11-2 and TRBJ1-2; 8 bases are a match to TRBD1. This CDR3 is built from 14 residues. Germline loops: CDR1 SGHAT, CDR2 FQNNGV. DNA of the CDR3: TGTGCCAGCAGCCCTGGACAGGGTGGCCATGGTTACACCTTC. This codes for CASSPGQGGHGYTF.

The chain has TRBV5-1 and TRBJ1-4, with 7 bases that match TRBD1. J gave up 7 bases and V 4 bases, and 16 bases lay outside the gene matches. Germline assignment: CDR1 SGHRS and CDR2 YFSETQ. The CDR3 covers 17 residues. CDR3 sequence: CASSPRPGTEIIEKLFF. CDR3 nucleotides: TGCGCCAGCAGCCCACGTCCCGGGACAGAAATAATTGAAAAACTGTTTTTT.

V gene TRBV12-3 or TRBV12-4 combines with J gene TRBJ2-7, with 7 bases aligning to TRBD1. V gave up 6 bases and J gave up 7 bases; unmatched junction bases: 15. This CDR3 has 15 amino acids. The CDR3 region is CASRKQGQVACEQYF. DNA for the CDR3: TGTGCCAGCAGGAAACAGGGGCAAGTCGCTTGTGAGCAGTACTTC.

Only a few counts were recorded for this clonotype. This chain joins TRBV4-1 and TRBJ2-5, with 8 bases lining up with TRBD2. The CDR3 contains 16 residues. V lost 1 base and J lost 5; bases outside the gene matches: 9. CDR1 is MGHRA and CDR2 is YSYEKL in the germline V gene. The CDR3 is CASSQGSGGPQETQYF. CDR3 coding DNA: TGCGCCAGCAGCCAAGGATCGGGGGGGCCCCAGGAGACCCAGTACTTC.

This clonotype was seen a single time. A much larger clonotype is one base distant, so this may be a read error. V gene TRBV29-1 combines with J gene TRBJ2-7, with 9 positions matching TRBD1. Germline loops: CDR1 SQVTM, CDR2 ANQGSEA. CDR3 size: 14 residues. This CDR3 is CSLEAEGQGYEQYF. CDR3 nucleotide sequence: TGCAGCCTTGAGGCGGAGGGACAGGGCTACGAGCAGTACTTC.

The CDR3 bases are TGTGCCAGCGGGGGTCCCCAAGAGACCCAGTACTTC. Its translation: CASGGPQETQYF. The genes are TRBV11-3 and TRBJ2-5; D tentatively reads TRBD1 or TRBD2 (5 bases each). The CDR3 is made up of 12 amino acids. V dropped 8 bases and J dropped 1 base, with 8 bases sitting between them. The germline V gene encodes CDR1 SGHNT and CDR2 YENEEA.

The genes are TRBV6-5 and TRBJ1-1; D is uncertain. This CDR3 is 12 amino acids long. Trimming took off 5 bases at V and 11 bases at J, with 15 bases between the two ends. Germline CDR1 and CDR2: MNHEY and SVGAGI. CDR3 amino acids: CASSTIRLWAFF. DNA of the CDR3: TGTGCCAGCAGTACCATCAGGCTGTGGGCTTTCTTT.

The gene calls are TRBV5-6 and TRBJ2-1; 8 nucleotides align to TRBD2. This CDR3 has 17 amino acids. Looked up from germline, CDR1 is SGHDT and CDR2 is YYEEEE. V gave up 4 bases and J gave up 10 bases; unmatched junction bases: 19. DNA of the CDR3: TGTGCCAGCAGCATGGCGGGGGGCGGGACCCCACATAGGGAGCAGTTCTTC. This translates into CASSMAGGGTPHREQFF.

The V and J genes are TRBV6-5 and TRBJ1-1, with D maybe TRBD1 (5 bases). The V end lost 6 bases, the J end lost 4 bases, and 21 bases lay between the germline ends. Germline V gene sequence: CDR1 MNHEY, CDR2 SVGAGI. This CDR3 has 16 amino acids. The CDR3 region has the DNA TGTGCCAGCAGCCCTGCCGGGACTAGAAGCGGCACTGAAGCTTTCTTT. Its translation: CASSPAGTRSGTEAFF.